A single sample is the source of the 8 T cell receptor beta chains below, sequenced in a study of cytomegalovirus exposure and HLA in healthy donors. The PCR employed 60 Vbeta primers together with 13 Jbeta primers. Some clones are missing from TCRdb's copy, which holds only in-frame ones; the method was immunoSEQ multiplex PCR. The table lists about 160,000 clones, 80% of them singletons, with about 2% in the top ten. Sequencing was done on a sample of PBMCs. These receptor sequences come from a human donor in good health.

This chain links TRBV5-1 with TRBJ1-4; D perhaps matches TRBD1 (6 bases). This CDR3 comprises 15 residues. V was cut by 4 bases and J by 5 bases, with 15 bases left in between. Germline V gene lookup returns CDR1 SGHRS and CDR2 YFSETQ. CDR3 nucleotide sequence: TGCGCCAGCAGCCCGGGCGGGGGCCAAAATGAAAAACTGTTTTTT. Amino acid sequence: CASSPGGGQNEKLFF. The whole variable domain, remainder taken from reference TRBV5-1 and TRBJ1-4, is KAGVTQTPRYLIKTRGQQVTLSCSPISGHRSVSWYQQTPGQGLQFLFEYFSETQRNKGNFPGRFSGRQFSNSRSEMNVSTLELGDSALYLCASSPGGGQNEKLFFGSGTQLSVL.

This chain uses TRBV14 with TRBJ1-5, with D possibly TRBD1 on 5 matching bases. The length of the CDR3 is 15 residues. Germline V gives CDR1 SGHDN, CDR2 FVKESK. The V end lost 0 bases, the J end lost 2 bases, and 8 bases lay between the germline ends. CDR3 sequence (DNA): TGTGCCAGCAGCCAAGATCCCAGGGGCAATCAGCCCCAGCATTTT. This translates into CASSQDPRGNQPQHF.

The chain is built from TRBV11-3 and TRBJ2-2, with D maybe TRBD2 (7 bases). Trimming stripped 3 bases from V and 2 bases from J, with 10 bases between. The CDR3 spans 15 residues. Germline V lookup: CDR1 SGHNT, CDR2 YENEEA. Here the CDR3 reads CASSFGGGNTGELFF. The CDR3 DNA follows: TGTGCCAGCAGCTTTGGCGGGGGCAACACCGGGGAGCTGTTTTTT.

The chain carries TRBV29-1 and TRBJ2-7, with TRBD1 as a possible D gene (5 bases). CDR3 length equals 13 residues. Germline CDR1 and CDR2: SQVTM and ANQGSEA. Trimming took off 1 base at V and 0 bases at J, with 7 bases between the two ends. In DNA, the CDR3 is TGCAGCGTTGAAGTTACAGGCTCCTACGAGCAGTACTTC. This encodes CSVEVTGSYEQYF.

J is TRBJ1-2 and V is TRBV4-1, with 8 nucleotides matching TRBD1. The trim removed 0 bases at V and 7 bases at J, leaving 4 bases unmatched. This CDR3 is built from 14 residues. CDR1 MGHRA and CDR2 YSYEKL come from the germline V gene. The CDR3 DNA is TGCGCCAGCAGCCAAGACAGGGGGCCGGGTGGCTACACCTTC. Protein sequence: CASSQDRGPGGYTF.

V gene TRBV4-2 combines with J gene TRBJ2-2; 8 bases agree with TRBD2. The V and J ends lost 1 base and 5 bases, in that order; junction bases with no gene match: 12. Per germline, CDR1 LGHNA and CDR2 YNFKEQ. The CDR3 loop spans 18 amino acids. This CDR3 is CASSQVVPASGFTGELFF. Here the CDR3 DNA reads TGTGCCAGCAGCCAAGTGGTTCCGGCTAGCGGGTTTACCGGGGAGCTGTTTTTT.

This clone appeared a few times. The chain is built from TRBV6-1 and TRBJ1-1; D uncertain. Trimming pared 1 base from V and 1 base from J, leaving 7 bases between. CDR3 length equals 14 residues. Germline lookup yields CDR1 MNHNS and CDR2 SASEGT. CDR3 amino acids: CASSEGAGNTEAFF. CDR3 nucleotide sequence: TGTGCCAGCAGTGAAGGAGCGGGGAACACTGAAGCTTTCTTT.

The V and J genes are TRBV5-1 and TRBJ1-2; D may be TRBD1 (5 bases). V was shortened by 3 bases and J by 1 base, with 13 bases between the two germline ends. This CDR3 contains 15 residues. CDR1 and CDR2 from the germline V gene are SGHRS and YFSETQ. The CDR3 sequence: CASSSGTPGNYGYTF. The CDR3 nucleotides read TGCGCCAGCAGCTCGGGGACTCCCGGTAACTATGGCTACACCTTC.